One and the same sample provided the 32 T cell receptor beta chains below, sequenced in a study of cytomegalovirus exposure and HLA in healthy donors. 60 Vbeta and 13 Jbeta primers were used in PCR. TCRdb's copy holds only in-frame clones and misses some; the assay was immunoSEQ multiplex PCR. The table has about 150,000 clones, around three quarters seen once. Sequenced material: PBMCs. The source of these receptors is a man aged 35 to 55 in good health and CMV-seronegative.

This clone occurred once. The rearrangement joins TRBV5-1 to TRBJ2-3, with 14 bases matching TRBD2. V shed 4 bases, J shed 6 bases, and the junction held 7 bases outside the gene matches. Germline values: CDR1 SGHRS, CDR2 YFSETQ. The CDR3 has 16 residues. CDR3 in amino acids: CASSGTSGSSGDTQYF. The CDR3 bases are TGCGCCAGCAGCGGGACTAGCGGGAGCAGCGGGGATACGCAGTATTTT.

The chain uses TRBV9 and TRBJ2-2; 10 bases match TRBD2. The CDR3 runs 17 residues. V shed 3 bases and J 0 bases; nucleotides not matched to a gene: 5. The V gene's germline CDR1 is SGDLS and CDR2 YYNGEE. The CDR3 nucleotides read TGTGCCAGCAGCGCCTCTAGCGGGGGACCGAACACCGGGGAGCTGTTTTTT. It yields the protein CASSASSGGPNTGELFF.

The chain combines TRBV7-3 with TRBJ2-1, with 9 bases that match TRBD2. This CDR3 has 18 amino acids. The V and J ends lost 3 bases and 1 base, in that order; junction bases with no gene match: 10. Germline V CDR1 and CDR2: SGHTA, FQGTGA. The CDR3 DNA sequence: TGTGCCAGCAGCTTGTTGCCTAGCGGGATACGGTCCTACAATGAGCAGTTCTTC. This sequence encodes CASSLLPSGIRSYNEQFF.

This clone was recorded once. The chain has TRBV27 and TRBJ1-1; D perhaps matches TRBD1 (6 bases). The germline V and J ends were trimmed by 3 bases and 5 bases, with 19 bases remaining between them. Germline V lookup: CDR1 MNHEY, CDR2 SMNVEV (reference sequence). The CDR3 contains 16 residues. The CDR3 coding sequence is TGTGCCAGCAGTTTGGGCAGGGGCGCCGGGGGGACTGAAGCTTTCTTT. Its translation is CASSLGRGAGGTEAFF.

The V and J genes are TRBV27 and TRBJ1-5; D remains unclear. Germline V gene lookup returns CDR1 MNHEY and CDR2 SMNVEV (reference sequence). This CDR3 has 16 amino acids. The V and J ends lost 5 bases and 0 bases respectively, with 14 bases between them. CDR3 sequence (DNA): TGTGCCAGCAGTCCCCTCGGGGTGGTTAGCAATCAGCCCCAGCATTTT. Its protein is CASSPLGVVSNQPQHF.

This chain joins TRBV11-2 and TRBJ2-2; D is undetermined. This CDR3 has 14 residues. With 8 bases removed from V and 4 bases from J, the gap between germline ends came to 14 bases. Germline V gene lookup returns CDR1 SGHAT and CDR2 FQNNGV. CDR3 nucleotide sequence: TGTGCCAGCTCGCCCCTAAGTTTCACCGGGGAGCTGTTTTTT. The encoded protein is CASSPLSFTGELFF.

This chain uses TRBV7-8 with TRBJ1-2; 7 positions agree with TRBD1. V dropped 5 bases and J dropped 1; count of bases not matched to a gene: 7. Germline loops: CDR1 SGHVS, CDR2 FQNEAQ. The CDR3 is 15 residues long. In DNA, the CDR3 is TGTGCCAGCAGCGCGTCGGGACAGAATAACTATGGCTACACCTTC. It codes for CASSASGQNNYGYTF.

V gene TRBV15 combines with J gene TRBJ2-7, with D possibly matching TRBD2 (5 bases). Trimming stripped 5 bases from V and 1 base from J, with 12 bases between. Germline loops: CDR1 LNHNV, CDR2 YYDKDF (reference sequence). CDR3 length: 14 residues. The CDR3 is CATSRGFRSYEQYF. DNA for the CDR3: TGTGCCACCAGCCGCGGGTTTCGGTCCTACGAGCAGTACTTC.

In DNA form, the CDR3 reads TGCGCCAGCAGTGACTGGGTAGCGGGAGACGAGACCCAGTACTTC. Translation gives CASSDWVAGDETQYF. The chain carries TRBV10-2 and TRBJ2-5, with 9 bases lining up with TRBD2. Germline assignment: CDR1 WSHSY and CDR2 SAAADI. The CDR3 spans 15 residues. V was pared by 3 bases and J by 5 bases, with 7 bases of the junction left unmatched.

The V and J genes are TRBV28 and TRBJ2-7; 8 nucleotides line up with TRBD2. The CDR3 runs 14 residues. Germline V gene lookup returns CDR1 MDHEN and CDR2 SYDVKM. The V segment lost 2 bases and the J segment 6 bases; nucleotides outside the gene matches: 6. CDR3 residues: CASSLGSSGSEQYF. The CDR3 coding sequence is TGTGCCAGCAGTTTAGGATCAAGCGGGAGCGAGCAGTACTTC.

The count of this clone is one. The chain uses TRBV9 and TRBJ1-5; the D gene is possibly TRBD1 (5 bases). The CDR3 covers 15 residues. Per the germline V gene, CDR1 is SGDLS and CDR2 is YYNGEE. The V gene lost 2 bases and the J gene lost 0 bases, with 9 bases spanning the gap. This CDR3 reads CASSVGGYSNQPQHF. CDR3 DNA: TGTGCCAGCAGCGTGGGGGGTTATAGCAATCAGCCCCAGCATTTT. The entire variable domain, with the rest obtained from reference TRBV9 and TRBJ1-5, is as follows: DSGVTQTPKHLITATGQRVTLRCSPRSGDLSVYWYQQSLDQGLQFLIQYYNGEERAKGNILERFSAQQFPDLHSELNLSSLELGDSALYFCASSVGGYSNQPQHFGDGTRLSIL.

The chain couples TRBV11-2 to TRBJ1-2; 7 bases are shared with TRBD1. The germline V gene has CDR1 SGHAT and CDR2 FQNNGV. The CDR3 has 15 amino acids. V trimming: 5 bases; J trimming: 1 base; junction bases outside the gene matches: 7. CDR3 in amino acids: CASSASQGNNYGYTF. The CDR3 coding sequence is TGTGCCAGCAGCGCCTCACAGGGGAATAACTATGGCTACACCTTC.

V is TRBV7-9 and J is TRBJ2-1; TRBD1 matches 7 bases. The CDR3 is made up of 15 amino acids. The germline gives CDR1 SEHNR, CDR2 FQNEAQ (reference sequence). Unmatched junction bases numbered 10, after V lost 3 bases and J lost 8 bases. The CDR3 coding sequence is TGTGCCAGCAGCTTGGCACCGACAGGGTATCATGAGCAGTTCTTC. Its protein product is CASSLAPTGYHEQFF.

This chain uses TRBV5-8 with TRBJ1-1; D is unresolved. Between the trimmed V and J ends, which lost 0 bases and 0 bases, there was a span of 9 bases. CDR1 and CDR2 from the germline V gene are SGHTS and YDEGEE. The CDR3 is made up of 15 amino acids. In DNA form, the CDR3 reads TGTGCCAGCAGCTTGGCGGGTTTAGTGAACACTGAAGCTTTCTTT. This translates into CASSLAGLVNTEAFF.

Written as DNA, the CDR3 is TGCGCCAGCGGGGGGGTCGGCCTTAACACCGGGGAGCTGTTTTTT. Translation: CASGGVGLNTGELFF. This sequence joins TRBV4-3 and TRBJ2-2; TRBD2 matches 7 bases. The CDR3 totals 15 residues. CDR1 and CDR2 from the germline V gene are LGHNA and YSLEER. The V gene end was trimmed by 8 bases and the J gene end by 2 bases; junction bases not matched to a gene: 8.

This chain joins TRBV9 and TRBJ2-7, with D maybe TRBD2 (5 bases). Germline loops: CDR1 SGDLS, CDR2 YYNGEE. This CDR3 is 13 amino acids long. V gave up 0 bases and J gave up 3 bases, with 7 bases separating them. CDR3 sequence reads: CASSVDRGYEQYF. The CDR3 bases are TGTGCCAGCAGCGTAGATCGGGGCTACGAGCAGTACTTC.

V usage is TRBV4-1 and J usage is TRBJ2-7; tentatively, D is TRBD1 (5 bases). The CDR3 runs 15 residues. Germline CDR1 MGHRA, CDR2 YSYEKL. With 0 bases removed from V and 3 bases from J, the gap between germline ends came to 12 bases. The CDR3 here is CASSQDVPGLYEQYF. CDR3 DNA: TGCGCCAGCAGCCAAGATGTCCCAGGGCTCTACGAGCAGTACTTC.

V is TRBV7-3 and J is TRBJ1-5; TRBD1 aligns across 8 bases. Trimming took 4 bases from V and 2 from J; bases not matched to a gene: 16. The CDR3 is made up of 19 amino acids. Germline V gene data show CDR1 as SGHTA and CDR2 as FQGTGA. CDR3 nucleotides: TGTGCCAGCAGCTCATTGTACCGACAGGGGAGGTTTCGCAATCAGCCCCAGCATTTT. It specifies CASSSLYRQGRFRNQPQHF.

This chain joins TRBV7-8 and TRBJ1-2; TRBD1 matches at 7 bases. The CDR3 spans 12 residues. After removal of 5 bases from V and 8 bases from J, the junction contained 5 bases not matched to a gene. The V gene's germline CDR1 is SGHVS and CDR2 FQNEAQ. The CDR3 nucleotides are TGTGCCAGCAGCGGCGGCAGGGGGGGCTACACCTTC. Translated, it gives CASSGGRGGYTF. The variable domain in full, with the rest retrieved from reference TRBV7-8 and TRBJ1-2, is GAGVSQSPRYKVAKRGQDVALRCDPISGHVSLFWYQQALGQGPEFLTYFQNEAQLDKSGLPSDRFFAERPEGSVSTLKIQRTQQEDSAVYLCASSGGRGGYTFGSGTRLTVV.

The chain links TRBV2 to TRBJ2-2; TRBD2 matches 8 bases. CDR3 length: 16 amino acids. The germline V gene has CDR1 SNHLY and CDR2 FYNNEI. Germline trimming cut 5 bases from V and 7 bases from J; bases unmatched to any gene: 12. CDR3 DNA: TGTGCCAGCAGTTCACAGGTAGCGGGAAGAGTCGGGGAGCTGTTTTTT. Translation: CASSSQVAGRVGELFF.

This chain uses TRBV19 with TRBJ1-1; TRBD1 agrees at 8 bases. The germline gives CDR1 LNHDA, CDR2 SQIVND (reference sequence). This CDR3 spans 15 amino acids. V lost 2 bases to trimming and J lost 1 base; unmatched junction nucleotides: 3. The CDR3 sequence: CASSISDRGNTEAFF. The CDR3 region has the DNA TGTGCCAGTAGTATATCCGACAGGGGGAACACTGAAGCTTTCTTT. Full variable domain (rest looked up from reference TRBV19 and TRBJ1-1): DGGITQSPKYLFRKEGQNVTLSCEQNLNHDAMYWYRQDPGQGLRLIYYSQIVNDFQKGDIAEGYSVSREKKESFPLTVTSAQKNPTAFYLCASSISDRGNTEAFFGQGTRLTVV.

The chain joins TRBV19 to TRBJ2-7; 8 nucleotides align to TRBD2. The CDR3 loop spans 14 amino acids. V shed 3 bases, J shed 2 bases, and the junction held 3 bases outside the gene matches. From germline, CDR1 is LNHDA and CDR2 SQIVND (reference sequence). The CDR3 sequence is CASSIGREAYEQYF. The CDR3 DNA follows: TGTGCCAGTAGTATCGGGCGGGAGGCCTACGAGCAGTACTTC.

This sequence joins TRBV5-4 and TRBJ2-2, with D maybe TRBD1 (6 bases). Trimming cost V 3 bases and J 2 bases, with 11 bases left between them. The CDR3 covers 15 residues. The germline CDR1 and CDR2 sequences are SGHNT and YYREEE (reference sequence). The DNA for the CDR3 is TGTGCCAGCAGCTCACAACAGGGAAACACCGGGGAGCTGTTTTTT. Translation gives CASSSQQGNTGELFF.

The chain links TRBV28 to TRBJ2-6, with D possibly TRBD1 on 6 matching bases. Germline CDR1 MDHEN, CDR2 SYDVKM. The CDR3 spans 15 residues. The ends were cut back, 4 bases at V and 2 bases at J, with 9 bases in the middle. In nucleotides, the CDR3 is TGTGCCAGCAGTTCGAACAGGGCTGGGGCCAACGTCCTGACTTTC. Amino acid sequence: CASSSNRAGANVLTF. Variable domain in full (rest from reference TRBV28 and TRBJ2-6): DVKVTQSSRYLVKRTGEKVFLECVQDMDHENMFWYRQDPGLGLRLIYFSYDVKMKEKGDIPEGYSVSREKKERFSLILESASTNQTSMYLCASSSNRAGANVLTFGAGSRLTVL.

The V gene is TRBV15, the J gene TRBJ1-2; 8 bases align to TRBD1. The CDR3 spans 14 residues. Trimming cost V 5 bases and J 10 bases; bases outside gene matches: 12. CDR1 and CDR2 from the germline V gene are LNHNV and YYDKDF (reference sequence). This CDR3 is CATSWNQGARDYTF. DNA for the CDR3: TGTGCCACCAGCTGGAATCAGGGGGCGCGGGACTACACCTTC.

CDR3 loop: CASSRSPTGTQYF. CDR3 nucleotides: TGTGCCAGCAGTCGCTCACCCACCGGGACCCAGTACTTC. This rearrangement joins TRBV28 to TRBJ2-5, with unresolved D. Germline CDR1 MDHEN, CDR2 SYDVKM. V shed 5 bases and J shed 7 bases, with 14 bases lying between them. The CDR3 runs 13 residues.

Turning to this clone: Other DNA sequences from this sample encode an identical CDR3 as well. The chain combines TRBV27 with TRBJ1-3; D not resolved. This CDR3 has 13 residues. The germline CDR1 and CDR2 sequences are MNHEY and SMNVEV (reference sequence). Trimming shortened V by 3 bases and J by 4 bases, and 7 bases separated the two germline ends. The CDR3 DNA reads TGTGCCAGCAGTTTGTCGGGGGGAAACACCATATATTTT. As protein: CASSLSGGNTIYF.

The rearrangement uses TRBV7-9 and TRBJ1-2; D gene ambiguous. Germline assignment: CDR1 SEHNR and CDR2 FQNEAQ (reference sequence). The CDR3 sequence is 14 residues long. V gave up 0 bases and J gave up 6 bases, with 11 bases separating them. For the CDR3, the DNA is TGTGCCAGCAGCTTAGCCGGGGTGTTTAATGGCTACACCTTC. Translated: CASSLAGVFNGYTF.

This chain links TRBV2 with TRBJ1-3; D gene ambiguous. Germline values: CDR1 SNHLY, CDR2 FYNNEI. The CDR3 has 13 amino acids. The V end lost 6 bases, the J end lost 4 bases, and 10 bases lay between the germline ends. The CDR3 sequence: CASSPLTGNTIYF. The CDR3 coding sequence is TGTGCCAGCAGCCCCCTAACCGGAAACACCATATATTTT. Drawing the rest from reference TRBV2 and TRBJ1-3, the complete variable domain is EPEVTQTPSHQVTQMGQEVILRCVPISNHLYFYWYRQILGQKVEFLVSFYNNEISEKSEIFDDQFSVERPDGSNFTLKIRSTKLEDSAMYFCASSPLTGNTIYFGEGSWLTVV.

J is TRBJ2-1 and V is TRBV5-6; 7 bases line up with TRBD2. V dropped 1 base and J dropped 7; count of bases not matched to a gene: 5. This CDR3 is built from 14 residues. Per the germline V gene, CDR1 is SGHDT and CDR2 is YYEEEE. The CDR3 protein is CASSLIRGVNEQFF. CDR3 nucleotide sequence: TGTGCCAGCAGCTTGATACGGGGGGTAAATGAGCAGTTCTTC.

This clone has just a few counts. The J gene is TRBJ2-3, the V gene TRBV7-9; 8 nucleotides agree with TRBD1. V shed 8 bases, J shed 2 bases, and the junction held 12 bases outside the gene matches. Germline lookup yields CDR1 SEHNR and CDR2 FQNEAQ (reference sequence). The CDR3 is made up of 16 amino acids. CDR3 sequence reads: CASLTGDGTFTDTQYF. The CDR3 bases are TGTGCCAGCCTGACAGGGGATGGGACGTTCACAGATACGCAGTATTTT.

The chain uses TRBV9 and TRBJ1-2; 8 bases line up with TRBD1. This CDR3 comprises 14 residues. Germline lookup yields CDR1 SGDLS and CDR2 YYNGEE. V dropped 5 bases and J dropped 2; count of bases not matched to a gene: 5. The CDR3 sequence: CASSTGTGNYGYTF. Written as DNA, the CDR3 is TGTGCCAGCAGTACCGGGACAGGCAACTATGGCTACACCTTC.